These T cell receptor beta chains were read from a single sample in a study of neoadjuvant nivolumab and ipilimumab in lung cancer. Some clones are missing from TCRdb's copy, which holds only in-frame ones; the method was immunoSEQ multiplex PCR. Among about 20,000 clones listed, 76% were seen once. Material: tumor tissue, obtained after neoadjuvant nivolumab, alone or with ipilimumab, at or shortly before surgery. Every receptor here comes from an adult with non-small cell lung cancer. Each CDR3 is given with its conserved first and last residue. A D gene is named only where the DNA matches it firmly. A clone size is listed for some rows: how often the clone was seen (once, few, many), or a class if it is expanded.

J gene	D gene	V gene	clone size	CDR3 protein	CDR3 DNA
TRBJ1-1	NA	TRBV7-9	NA	CASSLEILTRGRNTEAFF	TGTGCCAGCAGCTTAGAAATTCTTACCAGGGGCCGGAACACTGAAGCTTTCTTT
TRBJ2-7	NA	TRBV5-6	once	CASSSSGLGQYF	TGTGCCAGCAGCTCGTCAGGGCTCGGACAGTACTTC
TRBJ1-1	NA	TRBV7-6	few	CASSAKERNTEAFF	TGTGCCAGCAGCGCCAAGGAGCGGAACACTGAAGCTTTCTTT
TRBJ2-7	NA	TRBV7-6	NA	CASSLVGEDEQYF	TGTGCCAGCAGCTTAGTGGGGGAAGACGAGCAGTACTTC
TRBJ1-1	NA	TRBV10-3	NA	CAISGTENTEAFF	TGTGCCATCAGTGGGACAGAGAACACTGAAGCTTTCTTT
TRBJ1-1	NA	TRBV6-5	NA	CASSYSGGNTEAFF	TGTGCCAGCAGTTACTCAGGGGGGAACACTGAAGCTTTCTTT
TRBJ2-3	NA	TRBV5-5	NA	CASSLQPGETDTQYF	TGTGCCAGCAGCTTGCAGCCAGGGGAAACAGATACGCAGTATTTT
TRBJ1-1	NA	TRBV9	medium-sized	CASSVAPMNTEAFF	TGTGCCAGCAGCGTAGCACCGATGAACACTGAAGCTTTCTTT
TRBJ2-7	NA	TRBV27	NA	CASSPGTIRAEQYF	TGTGCCAGCAGTCCCGGGACGATAAGGGCCGAGCAGTACTTC
TRBJ2-1	TRBD2	TRBV9	NA	CASSVGGSGGATYNEQFF	TGTGCCAGCAGCGTAGGAGGGAGCGGGGGGGCCACCTACAATGAGCAGTTCTTC
TRBJ1-1	NA	TRBV9	NA	CASSVGSIQGSTEAFF	TGTGCCAGCAGCGTAGGATCAATACAGGGTAGCACTGAAGCTTTCTTT
TRBJ1-2	NA	TRBV4-3	NA	CASSQDTEANYGYTF	TGCGCCAGCAGCCAAGATACGGAAGCTAACTATGGCTACACCTTC
TRBJ2-1	NA	TRBV5-5	NA	CASSFAGTRTSNEQFF	TGTGCCAGCAGTTTTGCCGGGACGAGGACATCCAATGAGCAGTTCTTC
TRBJ1-5	NA	TRBV4-2	NA	CASSQHARGPNQPQHF	TGTGCCAGCAGCCAACACGCACGGGGTCCCAATCAGCCCCAGCATTTT
TRBJ1-2	NA	TRBV27	NA	CASSPAYSDFYGYTF	TGTGCCAGCAGTCCCGCCTACAGCGATTTCTATGGCTACACCTTC
TRBJ2-5	NA	TRBV19	medium-sized	CASSIVSGQAEYF	TGTGCCAGTAGTATAGTAAGTGGGCAGGCCGAGTACTTC
TRBJ2-7	NA	TRBV27	NA	CASSLLGDEQYF	TGTGCCAGCAGTTTACTCGGGGACGAGCAGTACTTC
TRBJ1-4	NA	TRBV30	once	CAWSVGEKLFF	TGTGCCTGGAGTGTAGGTGAAAAACTGTTTTTT
TRBJ1-1	NA	TRBV13	NA	CASSPPGKNTEAFF	TGTGCCAGCAGCCCACCGGGGAAGAACACTGAAGCTTTCTTT
TRBJ2-2	NA	TRBV7-2	NA	CASSALDSTNTGELFF	TGTGCCAGCAGCGCACTCGACAGTACGAACACCGGGGAGCTGTTTTTT
TRBJ2-3	TRBD2	TRBV6-5	once	CAMQSGGASDTQYF	TGTGCCATGCAGAGCGGGGGGGCCTCGGATACGCAGTATTTT
TRBJ2-1	TRBD2	TRBV11-2	NA	CASSSRLAGVREQFF	TGTGCCAGCAGCTCCCGACTAGCGGGGGTTCGGGAGCAGTTCTTC
TRBJ1-4	TRBD1	TRBV19	NA	CASSERDRDNEKLFF	TGTGCCAGTAGTGAGAGGGACAGAGATAATGAAAAACTGTTTTTT
TRBJ1-1	NA	TRBV7-3	NA	CASSLLHSTTEAFF	TGTGCCAGCAGCTTATTACACAGTACGACTGAAGCTTTCTTT
TRBJ1-1	NA	TRBV20-1	NA	CSAKRNTEAFF	TGCAGTGCAAAAAGAAACACTGAAGCTTTCTTT
TRBJ2-2	TRBD2	TRBV11-2	NA	CASSRNSGVNTGELFF	TGTGCCAGCAGCCGAAATAGCGGGGTGAACACCGGGGAGCTGTTTTTT
TRBJ2-3	TRBD1	TRBV6-5	once	CASSFTGQGDTQYF	TGTGCCAGCAGTTTTACGGGACAGGGGGATACGCAGTATTTT
TRBJ1-3	TRBD1	TRBV6-6	NA	CASSSAGTGSGNTIYF	TGTGCCAGCAGTTCCGCCGGGACAGGCTCTGGAAACACCATATATTTT
TRBJ1-1	TRBD1	TRBV7-9	few	CASSFPTGGRTEAFF	TGTGCCAGCAGCTTCCCGACAGGGGGAAGAACTGAAGCTTTCTTT
TRBJ2-5	NA	TRBV2	NA	CASSVELDQETQYF	TGTGCCAGCAGTGTTGAACTAGATCAAGAGACCCAGTACTTC
TRBJ2-7	NA	TRBV28	NA	CASTGHEQYF	TGTGCCAGCACTGGCCACGAGCAGTACTTC
TRBJ1-1	TRBD1	TRBV6-4	NA	CASSGTGKTEAFF	TGTGCCAGCAGTGGGACAGGGAAAACTGAAGCTTTCTTT
TRBJ2-7	NA	TRBV6-1	NA	CASTMSGSSTYEQYF	TGTGCCAGCACCATGTCGGGGTCTTCTACCTACGAGCAGTACTTC
TRBJ1-2	TRBD1	TRBV28	NA	CASSRTGTGANYGYTF	TGTGCCAGCAGTCGGACCGGGACAGGGGCTAACTATGGCTACACCTTC
TRBJ1-1	NA	TRBV11-1	NA	CASSLEGLHTEAFF	TGTGCCAGCAGCTTAGAGGGGTTGCACACTGAAGCTTTCTTT
TRBJ1-5	NA	TRBV6-1	NA	CASSQGYQPQHF	TGTGCCAGCAGCCAGGGGTACCAGCCCCAGCATTTT
TRBJ1-6	NA	TRBV5-1	NA	CASSLDGIGSPLHF	TGCGCCAGCAGCTTGGACGGGATCGGTTCACCCCTCCACTTT
TRBJ1-3	TRBD1	TRBV25-1	NA	CASGGQGSSGNTIYF	TGTGCCAGCGGGGGACAGGGGAGCTCTGGAAACACCATATATTTT
TRBJ1-5	NA	TRBV6-1	NA	CASSLGGVSNQPQHF	TGTGCCAGCAGTCTTGGGGGGGTTAGCAATCAGCCCCAGCATTTT
TRBJ2-1	TRBD2	TRBV5-5	NA	CASSYALAGGEQFF	TGTGCCAGCAGTTACGCACTAGCGGGGGGTGAGCAGTTCTTC
TRBJ1-2	TRBD1	TRBV6-1	NA	CASRPTSEGAYGYTF	TGTGCCAGCAGACCCACCTCGGAGGGGGCCTATGGCTACACCTTC
TRBJ1-5	NA	TRBV4-1	NA	CASSHSSLGNQPQHF	TGCGCCAGCAGCCACTCAAGTTTGGGGAACCAGCCCCAGCATTTT
TRBJ1-4	NA	TRBV5-4	NA	CASSLDSVNEKLFF	TGTGCCAGCAGCTTGGACAGTGTTAATGAAAAACTGTTTTTT
TRBJ1-5	NA	TRBV6-1	once	CASSEGGGGQPQHF	TGTGCCAGCAGTGAAGGGGGTGGAGGACAGCCCCAGCATTTT
TRBJ1-2	NA	TRBV4-3	NA	CASSQDAGWDSYGYTF	TGCGCCAGCAGCCAAGATGCAGGGTGGGATAGCTATGGCTACACCTTC
TRBJ1-2	NA	TRBV29-1	NA	CSAGQSAQQSYTF	TGCAGCGCCGGTCAATCGGCACAGCAGAGCTACACCTTC
TRBJ1-5	NA	TRBV5-5	NA	CASSFLGDGNQPQHF	TGTGCCAGCAGCTTCCTCGGGGACGGGAATCAGCCCCAGCATTTT
TRBJ1-5	NA	TRBV19	NA	CASSLDGDSNQPQHF	TGTGCCAGTAGTCTGGACGGGGATAGCAATCAGCCCCAGCATTTT
TRBJ2-6	NA	TRBV29-1	NA	CSVGAGSGANVLTF	TGCAGCGTTGGGGCGGGCTCTGGGGCCAACGTCCTGACTTTC
TRBJ1-2	NA	TRBV5-6	few	CASSLSQGNYGYTF	TGTGCCAGCAGCTTGTCTCAGGGAAACTATGGCTACACCTTC